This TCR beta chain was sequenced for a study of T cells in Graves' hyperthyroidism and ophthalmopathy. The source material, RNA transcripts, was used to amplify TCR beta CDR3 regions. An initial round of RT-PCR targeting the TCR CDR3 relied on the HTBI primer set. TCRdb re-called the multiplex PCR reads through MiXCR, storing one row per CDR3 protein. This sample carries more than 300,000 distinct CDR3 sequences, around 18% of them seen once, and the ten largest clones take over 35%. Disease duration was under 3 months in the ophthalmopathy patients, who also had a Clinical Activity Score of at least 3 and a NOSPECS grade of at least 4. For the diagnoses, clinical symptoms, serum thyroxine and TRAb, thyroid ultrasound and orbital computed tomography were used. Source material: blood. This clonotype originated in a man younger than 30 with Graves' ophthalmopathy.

The CDR3 protein is CASLPLKNSNQPQHF. The CDR3 bases are TGTGCCAGCCTACCCTTGAAGAATAGCAATCAGCCCCAGCATTTT. This chain links TRBV6-1 with TRBJ1-5; D remains unclear. V lost 8 bases and J 0 bases, leaving 14 bases between the germline ends. This CDR3 is built from 15 residues. Germline V gene data show CDR1 as MNHNS and CDR2 as SASEGT.